This T cell receptor beta chain came from a study of shared clonotypes between healthy human individuals. Whole-study results and caveats: With several donors compared, roughly 4.9% of naive CD4 clonotypes were shared.

CDR3 length: 15 amino acids. CDR1 is SGDLS and CDR2 is YYNGEE in the germline V gene. V gave up 5 bases and J gave up 5 bases; unmatched junction bases: 10. About this clone: What it binds is not known.

Sequenced by immunoSEQ multiplex PCR; TCRdb stores in-frame clones only, minus some. The repertoire includes about a million clones, about 72% of them detected once, and almost 0.9% sits in the top ten. The sequenced sample consisted of memory CD4+ T cells from PBMCs. Subset noted: CD45RA-negative fraction. The TCR originated in a man between 18 and 35 years old in good health. Some clones in this sample may be carry-over from other donors' samples. The genes are TRBV9 and TRBJ1-1; 9 bases fit TRBD1. In nucleotides, the CDR3 is TGTGCCAGCAGACCAACCGGGACAGGGCTGACTGAAGCTTTCTTT. As protein: CASRPTGTGLTEAFF. The full variable domain, rest sourced from reference TRBV9 and TRBJ1-1, is DSGVTQTPKHLITATGQRVTLRCSPRSGDLSVYWYQQSLDQGLQFLIQYYNGEERAKGNILERFSAQQFPDLHSELNLSSLELGDSALYFCASRPTGTGLTEAFFGQGTRLTVV.